These T cell receptor beta chains were read from a single sample in a study of T-cell reconstitution after alpha-beta-depleted transplantation in children. TCRdb re-analysed the PCR reads in MiXCR, keeping a single row per CDR3 protein. The sample includes under 400,000 distinct CDR3 sequences, 20% to 30% of them seen just once. The sample here was PBMCs, mostly from graft donor cells, taken 180 days after TCRalphabeta/CD19-depleted stem cell transplant. These receptors were obtained from a male patient younger than 18 who had a stem cell transplant for acute lymphoblastic leukemia, so the T cells may come from the graft donor. CDR3s include the opening cysteine and the closing phenylalanine or tryptophan. The D gene is left open where the match is weak. Clone size is given for some rows only: seen once, a few or many times, or a class if the clone is expanded.

abundance: -; v_gene: TRBV5-1; d_gene: TRBD2; j_gene: TRBJ2-5; CDR3aa: CASSLVLAGGPKETQYF; CDR3nt: TGCGCCAGCAGCTTGGTACTAGCGGGAGGGCCGAAAGAGACCCAGTACTTC
abundance: -; v_gene: TRBV9; d_gene: -; j_gene: TRBJ2-7; CDR3aa: CASSEGGDPSYEQYF; CDR3nt: TGTGCCAGCAGCGAGGGGGGGGACCCATCCTACGAGCAGTACTTC
abundance: once; v_gene: TRBV15; d_gene: TRBD1; j_gene: TRBJ1-2; CDR3aa: CATSRERDSSNYGYTF; CDR3nt: TGTGCCACCAGCAGGGAGAGGGACAGCTCTAACTATGGCTACACCTTC
abundance: -; v_gene: TRBV15; d_gene: -; j_gene: TRBJ1-5; CDR3aa: CATSSRDRPSNQPQHF; CDR3nt: TGTGCCACCAGCAGTCGAGACAGGCCTAGCAATCAGCCCCAGCATTTT
abundance: many; v_gene: TRBV12-3/TRBV12-4; d_gene: -; j_gene: TRBJ2-7; CDR3aa: CASSLGPTSYEQYF; CDR3nt: TGTGCCAGCAGTTTGGGCCCCACCTCCTACGAGCAGTACTTC
abundance: few; v_gene: TRBV7-6; d_gene: TRBD1; j_gene: TRBJ1-1; CDR3aa: CASSLLRTGEAFF; CDR3nt: TGTGCCAGCAGCTTACTTAGGACAGGTGAAGCTTTCTTT
abundance: few; v_gene: TRBV29-1; d_gene: -; j_gene: TRBJ1-2; CDR3aa: CSTPRAATNYGYTF; CDR3nt: TGCAGCACCCCTAGGGCAGCCACTAACTATGGCTACACCTTC
abundance: few; v_gene: TRBV7-3; d_gene: TRBD2; j_gene: TRBJ2-3; CDR3aa: CASSSGTGTSLRTDTQYF; CDR3nt: TGTGCCAGCAGCTCCGGGACCGGGACTAGTCTCCGCACAGATACGCAGTATTTT
abundance: few; v_gene: TRBV6-5; d_gene: -; j_gene: TRBJ1-1; CDR3aa: CASSYGPGLTEAFF; CDR3nt: TGTGCCAGCAGTTACGGCCCCGGACTGACTGAAGCTTTCTTT
abundance: -; v_gene: TRBV7-9; d_gene: TRBD1; j_gene: TRBJ1-5; CDR3aa: CASSFTQGSNQPQHF; CDR3nt: TGTGCCAGCAGCTTTACACAGGGGAGCAATCAGCCCCAGCATTTT
abundance: -; v_gene: TRBV20-1; d_gene: TRBD2; j_gene: TRBJ2-2; CDR3aa: CSARDRTSGSTGELFF; CDR3nt: TGCAGTGCTAGAGATAGAACTAGCGGGAGTACCGGGGAGCTGTTTTTT
abundance: many; v_gene: TRBV5-1; d_gene: -; j_gene: TRBJ2-7; CDR3aa: CASSLTRTYEQYF; CDR3nt: TGCGCCAGCAGCTTGACCAGGACCTACGAGCAGTACTTC
abundance: few; v_gene: TRBV4-1; d_gene: TRBD2; j_gene: TRBJ2-3; CDR3aa: CASSQVAGVRLSTDTQYF; CDR3nt: TGCGCCAGCAGCCAAGTTGCGGGAGTTCGTCTTAGCACAGATACGCAGTATTTT
abundance: -; v_gene: TRBV20-1; d_gene: -; j_gene: TRBJ1-2; CDR3aa: CSARGYNYGYTF; CDR3nt: TGCAGTGCTAGGGGGTATAACTATGGCTACACCTTC
abundance: -; v_gene: TRBV6-4; d_gene: TRBD2; j_gene: TRBJ2-3; CDR3aa: CASSETSGRVTDTQYF; CDR3nt: TGTGCCAGCAGTGAAACTAGCGGGAGGGTCACAGATACGCAGTATTTT
abundance: many; v_gene: TRBV5-4; d_gene: -; j_gene: TRBJ2-3; CDR3aa: CASSLKPQVGSVGTDTQYF; CDR3nt: TGTGCCAGCAGCTTAAAACCCCAGGTCGGTTCAGTTGGAACAGATACGCAGTATTTT
abundance: -; v_gene: TRBV4-1; d_gene: -; j_gene: TRBJ2-5; CDR3aa: CASSQDGAIQETQYF; CDR3nt: TGCGCCAGCAGCCAAGATGGGGCTATCCAAGAGACCCAGTACTTC